The 21 T cell receptor beta chains below all came from one sample that was sequenced in a study of blood T cell repertoires in COVID-19. Clones were read by immunoSEQ multiplex PCR, and TCRdb kept only the in-frame ones, dropping some. The sample includes about 180,000 clones, 65% to 85% of them seen just once. What was sequenced was peripheral blood. All receptors come from a woman aged 40 to 50 with COVID-19, enrolled during active disease.

This chain joins TRBV6-5 and TRBJ1-1, with D unresolved. Trimming stripped 2 bases from V and 4 bases from J, with 8 bases between. The CDR3 runs 13 residues. From germline, CDR1 is MNHEY and CDR2 SVGAGI. The CDR3 sequence is CASSYAYFTEAFF. In nucleotides, the CDR3 is TGTGCCAGCAGTTACGCCTATTTCACTGAAGCTTTCTTT.

This chain joins TRBV24-1 and TRBJ2-1, with 7 bases matching TRBD1. This CDR3 has 16 residues. V lost 1 base to trimming and J lost 3 bases; unmatched junction nucleotides: 5. Germline V gene sequence: CDR1 KGHDR, CDR2 SFDVKD. The CDR3 DNA follows: TGTGCCACCAGTGATTTTACCGGGACAGTCTACAATGAGCAGTTCTTC. It is translated as CATSDFTGTVYNEQFF.

The J gene is TRBJ1-6, the V gene TRBV9, with D possibly TRBD1 on 5 matching bases. Between the trimmed V and J ends, which lost 5 bases and 8 bases, there was a span of 17 bases. The germline V gene encodes CDR1 SGDLS and CDR2 YYNGEE. The length of the CDR3 is 15 residues. DNA of the CDR3: TGTGCCAGCAGGGAGGCGGGACTCTTGCATTCACCCCTCCACTTT. It specifies CASREAGLLHSPLHF.

This sequence joins TRBV5-6 and TRBJ2-1; D call uncertain. V was pared by 2 bases and J by 8 bases, with 8 bases between. Germline CDR1 is SGHDT and CDR2 is YYEEEE. The CDR3 covers 12 residues. The CDR3, as DNA: TGTGCCAGCAGCTTCGAGGTGGATGAGCAGTTCTTC. It codes for CASSFEVDEQFF.

The CDR3 DNA is TGTGCCAGCAGTGTCTTCTACGAGCAGTACTTC. It encodes CASSVFYEQYF. V and J are TRBV25-1 and TRBJ2-7; no clear D. The germline CDR1 and CDR2 sequences are MGHDK and SYGVNS. The CDR3 contains 11 residues. Trimming took 4 bases from V and 3 from J, leaving 4 bases between them.

This chain connects TRBV29-1 to TRBJ1-1; D is undetermined. Germline V gene data show CDR1 as SQVTM and CDR2 as ANQGSEA. The V gene lost 3 bases and the J gene lost 5 bases, with 13 bases spanning the gap. There are 13 residues in the CDR3. In DNA form, the CDR3 reads TGCAGCGTTGATCAAGGGCCGGGGACTGAAGCTTTCTTT. This translates into CSVDQGPGTEAFF.

V usage is TRBV28 and J usage is TRBJ2-1; D perhaps matches TRBD2 (6 bases). Trimming pared 6 bases from V and 2 bases from J, leaving 26 bases between. The germline gives CDR1 MDHEN, CDR2 SYDVKM. The CDR3 runs 19 residues. CDR3 DNA sequence: TGTGCCAGCAGCCACTCCCGTCGCCGGCTAGCGCCCCCCTACAATGAGCAGTTCTTC. Its translation: CASSHSRRRLAPPYNEQFF.

This clone has just one count. The V and J genes are TRBV29-1 and TRBJ2-5, with D possibly being TRBD1 (6 bases). CDR1 is SQVTM and CDR2 is ANQGSEA in the germline V gene. The CDR3 is made up of 12 amino acids. V dropped 5 bases and J dropped 5 bases, with 12 bases sitting between them. Here the CDR3 reads CSVSRGKETQYF. As DNA, the CDR3 is TGCAGCGTTTCGAGGGGGAAGGAGACCCAGTACTTC.

In DNA form, the CDR3 reads TGTGCCAGCAAGCGGGGGGGCCGGGATGAGCAGTTCTTC. Translating gives CASKRGGRDEQFF. The chain employs TRBV6-5 and TRBJ2-1; TRBD2 aligns across 10 bases. In germline, CDR1 is MNHEY, CDR2 SVGAGI. The CDR3 is 13 residues long. V gave up 7 bases and J gave up 8 bases; unmatched junction bases: 5.

Comment on this clone: One junction end disagrees with the germline gene, perhaps due to a read error. The chain's CDR3 is CASSFPGGSFDF. The DNA for the CDR3 is TGTGCCAGCAGCTTTCCTGGAGGGAGTTTCGACTTC. This chain uses TRBV7-3 with TRBJ2-7, with D possibly TRBD2 on 6 matching bases. Germline V gene sequence: CDR1 SGHTA, CDR2 FQGTGA. This CDR3 is 12 amino acids long.

The chain joins TRBV7-3 to TRBJ2-2; weak D call: TRBD2 (5 bases). V dropped 5 bases and J dropped 2 bases, with 15 bases sitting between them. The germline CDR1 and CDR2 sequences are SGHTA and FQGTGA. The CDR3 is 16 amino acids. This CDR3 reads CASSLPMGRNTGELFF. The CDR3 region has the DNA TGTGCCAGCAGCCTCCCCATGGGGAGAAACACCGGGGAGCTGTTTTTT.

This chain uses TRBV5-1 with TRBJ1-2; D perhaps matches TRBD1 (6 bases). CDR3 length: 14 residues. V lost 1 base, J lost 3 bases, and 10 bases lay in between. Looked up from germline, CDR1 is SGHRS and CDR2 is YFSETQ. CDR3: CASSLSGAYYGYTF. DNA for the CDR3: TGCGCCAGCAGCTTGTCAGGGGCGTACTATGGCTACACCTTC. The whole variable domain, remainder taken from reference TRBV5-1 and TRBJ1-2, is KAGVTQTPRYLIKTRGQQVTLSCSPISGHRSVSWYQQTPGQGLQFLFEYFSETQRNKGNFPGRFSGRQFSNSRSEMNVSTLELGDSALYLCASSLSGAYYGYTFGSGTRLTVV.

This clone was observed a few times. An end of the junction does not agree with germline; a read error may underlie this. Written as DNA, the CDR3 is TGTGCCACTAGTGGCTCCAGGACAGGGCTGGGAAACACCATATATTTT. This gives the protein CATSGSRTGLGNTIYF. This chain joins TRBV24-1 and TRBJ1-3; 8 bases are a match to TRBD1. This CDR3 is built from 16 residues. Germline V gene data show CDR1 as KGHDR and CDR2 as SFDVKD.

This clone was picked up a small number of times. The gene calls are TRBV2 and TRBJ2-1, with 10 bases that match TRBD2. V gave up 11 bases and J gave up 3 bases; unmatched junction bases: 7. Per germline, CDR1 SNHLY and CDR2 FYNNEI. The CDR3 loop spans 14 amino acids. In DNA, the CDR3 is TGTGCCGCCCTAGCGGGAGTTGACTACAATGAGCAGTTCTTC. It specifies CAALAGVDYNEQFF.

The chain couples TRBV3-1 (or the pseudogene TRBV3-2) to TRBJ1-2; D gene ambiguous. The CDR3 is 12 amino acids. V shed 1 base and J shed 4 bases, with 4 bases lying between them. Germline CDR1 LGHDT, CDR2 YNNKEL (reference sequence). CDR3 sequence (DNA): TGTGCCAGCAGCCAAGCCTCCTATGGCTACACCTTC. It specifies CASSQASYGYTF.

The chain employs TRBV5-1 and TRBJ2-3, with D perhaps TRBD2 (5 bases). The CDR3 is 15 residues long. Germline CDR1 reads SGHRS; CDR2 reads YFSETQ. Deletions cut 2 bases from V and 1 base from J, with 11 bases between. This CDR3 is CASSFLGAGTDTQYF. The DNA for the CDR3 is TGCGCCAGCAGCTTTCTTGGAGCGGGCACAGATACGCAGTATTTT.

The chain is built from TRBV9 and TRBJ1-1, with a tentative D call TRBD1 (5 bases). Trimming cost V 7 bases and J 1 base, with 11 bases left between them. The germline CDR1 and CDR2 sequences are SGDLS and YYNGEE. CDR3 length equals 13 residues. The CDR3 DNA sequence: TGTGCCAGCGAAAGGGGCCAGAACACTGAAGCTTTCTTT. Translation: CASERGQNTEAFF.

The chain uses TRBV11-2 and TRBJ1-2; 7 nucleotides align to TRBD1. J was trimmed by 6 bases and V by 3 bases; bases with no gene match: 7. CDR3 length: 14 amino acids. CDR1 is SGHAT, CDR2 FQNNGV, per germline. CDR3 in DNA: TGTGCCAGCAGCTTCGACAGGGTAGGAAATGGCTACACCTTC. It is translated as CASSFDRVGNGYTF.

As DNA, the CDR3 is TGTGCCAGCAGTGACGGAATGGGGAGATCTGGAAACACCATATATTTT. This codes for CASSDGMGRSGNTIYF. The chain combines TRBV6-4 with TRBJ1-3; D gene unclear. Trimming removed 2 bases from V and 1 base from J, with 12 bases in between. Germline V gene data show CDR1 as MRHNA and CDR2 as SNTAGT. The CDR3 totals 16 residues.

The rearrangement joins TRBV5-4 to TRBJ2-1; D perhaps matches TRBD1 (5 bases). The CDR3 is 14 residues long. V was clipped by 1 base and J by 6 bases, with 11 bases between them. Germline V gene sequence: CDR1 SGHNT, CDR2 YYREEE (reference sequence). The CDR3: CASSLRAQGNEQFF. The CDR3, as DNA: TGTGCCAGCAGCTTGAGGGCCCAGGGCAATGAGCAGTTCTTC.

The CDR3 DNA follows: TGTGCCAGCAAAAACAGGGCTTCGCATCAGCCCCAGCATTTT. As protein: CASKNRASHQPQHF. The rearrangement joins TRBV6-5 to TRBJ1-5; D perhaps matches TRBD1 (6 bases). The CDR3 extends over 14 amino acids. V gave up 7 bases and J gave up 5 bases, with 15 bases separating them. Germline lookup yields CDR1 MNHEY and CDR2 SVGAGI.